The 15 T cell receptor beta chains reported below all come from one sample, sequenced in a study of T cell responses to AZD1222 COVID-19 vaccine. Using immunoSEQ multiplex PCR, the repertoire was profiled, and TCRdb retains in-frame clones only, with some absent. Found here are 110,000 or so clones, about nine tenths of them singletons; the top ten hold about 6.5%. Sequencing was performed on peripheral blood, taken 28 days after the second AZD1222 dose. Receptors were obtained from an adult who received the AZD1222 COVID-19 vaccine.

The rearrangement uses TRBV10-2 and TRBJ2-5, with 11 bases that match TRBD1. The CDR3 extends over 17 amino acids. Germline V gene lookup returns CDR1 WSHSY and CDR2 SAAADI. With V trimmed by 3 bases and J by 5 bases, 11 bases remained unmatched. As DNA, the CDR3 is TGCGCCAGCAGTGACCCAGGTCGGGACAGGGGGGCCGAGACCCAGTACTTC. This codes for CASSDPGRDRGAETQYF.

The chain uses TRBV15 and TRBJ1-4; D gene ambiguous. CDR3 length equals 16 residues. Germline CDR1 LNHNV, CDR2 YYDKDF (reference sequence). V shed 4 bases and J shed 0 bases, with 12 bases lying between them. The CDR3 nucleotides read TGTGCCACCAGCACTTCCAGGACTGCAACTAATGAAAAACTGTTTTTT. Its protein is CATSTSRTATNEKLFF. Variable domain in full (rest from reference TRBV15 and TRBJ1-4): DAMVIQNPRYQVTQFGKPVTLSCSQTLNHNVMYWYQQKSSQAPKLLFHYYDKDFNNEADTPDNFQSRRPNTSFCFLDIRSPGLGDTAMYLCATSTSRTATNEKLFFGSGTQLSVL.

V and J are TRBV2 and TRBJ2-1; the D gene is possibly TRBD2 (6 bases). CDR1 and CDR2 (germline): SNHLY, FYNNEI. V shed 1 base and J shed 8 bases, with 12 bases lying between them. The CDR3 is 14 amino acids. The CDR3 nucleotides read TGTGCCAGCAGTGAAGGGTTTACGGGGGATGAGCAGTTCTTC. This encodes CASSEGFTGDEQFF. Full variable domain (rest looked up from reference TRBV2 and TRBJ2-1): EPEVTQTPSHQVTQMGQEVILRCVPISNHLYFYWYRQILGQKVEFLVSFYNNEISEKSEIFDDQFSVERPDGSNFTLKIRSTKLEDSAMYFCASSEGFTGDEQFFGPGTRLTVL.

V is TRBV9 and J is TRBJ2-1; 7 nucleotides align to TRBD2. Germline CDR1 reads SGDLS; CDR2 reads YYNGEE. V lost 4 bases, J lost 2 bases, and 6 bases stayed unmatched. CDR3 length: 15 amino acids. CDR3 residues: CASSQSGLTYNEQFF. The CDR3 bases are TGTGCCAGCAGCCAGTCGGGACTAACCTACAATGAGCAGTTCTTC.

Written as DNA, the CDR3 is TGTGCCATCAGTGAGTCGGGACAGCTTAATGAAAAACTGTTTTTT. It yields the protein CAISESGQLNEKLFF. The rearrangement uses TRBV10-3 and TRBJ1-4; 7 bases fit TRBD1. Germline assignment: CDR1 ENHRY and CDR2 SYGVKD. V dropped 0 bases and J dropped 4; count of bases not matched to a gene: 2. The CDR3 contains 15 residues.

This chain connects TRBV10-3 to TRBJ1-1; 8 positions agree with TRBD1. The CDR3 has 12 residues. Germline CDR1 reads ENHRY; CDR2 reads SYGVKD. The V gene end was trimmed by 8 bases and the J gene end by 7 bases; junction bases not matched to a gene: 6. CDR3 nucleotides: TGTGCCATCGGGACAGGCGGAAATGAAGCTTTCTTT. This translates into CAIGTGGNEAFF.

The chain has TRBV18 and TRBJ2-7; TRBD1 might be the D (6 bases). V lost 8 bases to trimming and J lost 1 base, with 9 bases between them. CDR3 length: 12 amino acids. Germline V lookup: CDR1 KGHSH, CDR2 LQKENI. CDR3 sequence: CASRGQSYEQYF. CDR3 coding DNA: TGTGCCAGCAGAGGACAGTCCTACGAGCAGTACTTC.

This rearrangement joins TRBV27 to TRBJ1-6, with TRBD1 identical over 7 bases. Germline CDR1 and CDR2: MNHEY and SMNVEV (reference sequence). This CDR3 contains 16 residues. With V trimmed by 4 bases and J by 0 bases, 3 bases remained unmatched. In nucleotides, the CDR3 is TGTGCCAGCAGTTCGGGACAGAGCTCCTATAATTCACCCCTCCACTTT. Translated: CASSSGQSSYNSPLHF.

The chain joins TRBV9 to TRBJ2-5; 8 bases are shared with TRBD2. J was trimmed by 4 bases and V by 5 bases; bases with no gene match: 13. This CDR3 is built from 16 residues. Germline CDR1 and CDR2: SGDLS and YYNGEE. CDR3 protein: CASSASAGGPGETQYF. CDR3 DNA: TGTGCCAGCAGTGCTTCGGCGGGGGGCCCGGGAGAGACCCAGTACTTC.

The gene calls are TRBV5-1 and TRBJ2-7; 10 nucleotides agree with TRBD1. With 3 bases clipped from V and 5 bases from J, the junction kept 8 bases outside the gene matches. CDR1 SGHRS and CDR2 YFSETQ come from the germline V gene. CDR3 length: 15 residues. Here the CDR3 DNA reads TGCGCCAGCAGCTGGACGGGACAGGGGATGGACGAGCAGTACTTC. Translation: CASSWTGQGMDEQYF.

This clone has a single count. The genes are TRBV6-5 and TRBJ1-5, with 9 bases fitting TRBD1. CDR3 size: 14 residues. V shed 10 bases, J shed 2 bases, and the junction held 6 bases outside the gene matches. The V gene's germline CDR1 is MNHEY and CDR2 SVGAGI. The CDR3 is CAITGGRGNQPQHF. CDR3 sequence (DNA): TGTGCCATCACAGGGGGCAGGGGCAATCAGCCCCAGCATTTT.

This chain links TRBV10-1 with TRBJ1-6; D remains ambiguous. Germline values: CDR1 WNHNN, CDR2 SYGVQD (reference sequence). V lost 8 bases and J 0 bases, leaving 14 bases between the germline ends. This CDR3 region has 16 residues. For the CDR3, the DNA is TGCGCCAGCGGACTGAAGGCGAGCTCCTATAATTCACCCCTCCACTTT. Translating it yields CASGLKASSYNSPLHF.

This clone is a singleton in its sample. The V and J genes are TRBV28 and TRBJ2-1, with TRBD2 matching 9 bases. The CDR3 totals 15 residues. From germline, CDR1 is MDHEN and CDR2 SYDVKM. Trimming cost V 4 bases and J 4 bases; bases outside gene matches: 5. CDR3 DNA sequence: TGTGCCAGCAGTTCCCAGCGGGGGGTATACAATGAGCAGTTCTTC. Amino acid sequence: CASSSQRGVYNEQFF. Based on the CDR3 plus reference TRBV28 and TRBJ2-1, the full variable domain is DVKVTQSSRYLVKRTGEKVFLECVQDMDHENMFWYRQDPGLGLRLIYFSYDVKMKEKGDIPEGYSVSREKKERFSLILESASTNQTSMYLCASSSQRGVYNEQFFGPGTRLTVL.

This chain uses TRBV12-3 or TRBV12-4 with TRBJ1-1, with D unresolved. Trimming took off 4 bases at V and 11 bases at J, with 14 bases between the two ends. The CDR3 totals 12 residues. The CDR3 DNA follows: TGTGCCAGCAGTTCCACTGACGGTCTTGCTTTCTTT. Protein: CASSSTDGLAFF.

This chain links TRBV7-9 with TRBJ2-1; 12 positions match TRBD1. Trimming took 3 bases from V and 1 from J; bases not matched to a gene: 1. The CDR3 is 16 amino acids. Germline loops: CDR1 SEHNR, CDR2 FQNEAQ (reference sequence). The CDR3 DNA reads as TGTGCCAGCAGCTTGGGACAGGGGGCTTCCTACAATGAGCAGTTCTTC. Its protein product is CASSLGQGASYNEQFF. The variable domain in full, completed from reference TRBV7-9 and TRBJ2-1, reads DTGVSQNPRHKITKRGQNVTFRCDPISEHNRLYWYRQTLGQGPEFLTYFQNEAQLEKSRLLSDRFSAERPKGSFSTLEIQRTEQGDSAMYLCASSLGQGASYNEQFFGPGTRLTVL.